This entry concerns a single T cell receptor (beta chain). The authors' processing: The authors estimated nucleated cell counts from reference gene primer amplification. The protocol was immunoSEQ multiplex PCR, while the TCRdb copy is restricted to in-frame clones and leaves out a portion. V and J calls and clone size are those listed in that table; D and trimming were worked out from the DNA. The table lists about 49,000 clones, around 90% of them singletons, with 10% to 15% in the top ten. The source of the sample is a study of blood T cell repertoires in COVID-19. Across the whole study: COVID-19 samples, acute and convalescent, were from the United States, Italy and Spain. T cells, B-cell-depleted T cells, or PBMCs supplied cDNA or gDNA.

Trimming left V 0 bases short and J 7 bases short, with 7 bases between. This CDR3 is built from 13 residues. Germline CDR1 and CDR2: LNHNV and YYDKDF (reference sequence). Sequencing input: peripheral blood. The sequence was collected from a man of 80 years or more with acute or convalescent COVID-19. The J gene is TRBJ1-5, the V gene TRBV15; D unclear. CDR3 bases: TGTGCCACCAGCAGAGATCCCCTCCAGCCCCAGCATTTT. This encodes CATSRDPLQPQHF.